Presented here are 32 T cell receptor beta chains from one specimen sequenced in a study of CD4+ T cells in melanoma. Method: immunoSEQ multiplex PCR; TCRdb's copy keeps in-frame clones and lacks some. The sample holds over 100,000 clones, roughly 90% seen once. The sample taken for sequencing was peripheral blood. These receptors all come from a human donor with melanoma.

The chain uses TRBV5-1 and TRBJ1-1, with TRBD1 matching over 7 bases. J lost 5 bases, V lost 5 bases, and 9 bases had no gene match. The CDR3 is 14 residues long. Germline values: CDR1 SGHRS, CDR2 YFSETQ. CDR3: CASRSGRGDTEAFF. Here the CDR3 DNA reads TGCGCCAGCAGGTCCGGCAGGGGGGATACTGAAGCTTTCTTT.

V gene TRBV5-1 combines with J gene TRBJ2-5; 9 bases map to TRBD1. This CDR3 region has 16 residues. Germline V CDR1 and CDR2: SGHRS, YFSETQ. The junction had 9 bases not matched to a gene; V was cut back by 4 bases and J by 2 bases. The CDR3 DNA sequence: TGCGCCAGCAGCCGAAGACCGGGACAGGGTCAAGAGACCCAGTACTTC. Its protein is CASSRRPGQGQETQYF.

The genes are TRBV29-1 and TRBJ2-1, with TRBD2 matching 9 bases. CDR1 is SQVTM, CDR2 ANQGSEA, per germline. CDR3 length: 14 residues. V lost 3 bases and J lost 7; bases outside the gene matches: 7. This chain's CDR3 is CSVDSVAGVNEQFF. For the CDR3, the DNA is TGCAGCGTTGATTCAGTAGCGGGAGTGAATGAGCAGTTCTTC.

This rearrangement joins TRBV5-1 to TRBJ2-3; D may be TRBD1 (5 bases). Germline V CDR1 and CDR2: SGHRS, YFSETQ. CDR3 size: 14 residues. Trimming cost V 0 bases and J 5 bases, with 10 bases left between them. The DNA for the CDR3 is TGCGCCAGCAGCTTGGGTGGGGCCGGAGATACGCAGTATTTT. Translating gives CASSLGGAGDTQYF.

The chain joins TRBV28 to TRBJ1-4; a possible D gene is TRBD1 (6 bases). V lost 5 bases, J lost 5 bases, and 15 bases lay in between. Germline V gene lookup returns CDR1 MDHEN and CDR2 SYDVKM. This CDR3 is 15 amino acids long. The CDR3 coding sequence is TGTGCCAGCAGTACTTACAGGGCGACGAATGAAAAACTGTTTTTT. Protein product: CASSTYRATNEKLFF. Using reference TRBV28 and TRBJ1-4 for the parts outside the CDR3, the full variable domain is DVKVTQSSRYLVKRTGEKVFLECVQDMDHENMFWYRQDPGLGLRLIYFSYDVKMKEKGDIPEGYSVSREKKERFSLILESASTNQTSMYLCASSTYRATNEKLFFGSGTQLSVL.

The chain is built from TRBV7-9 and TRBJ1-4; D unresolved. This CDR3 spans 14 amino acids. Trimming left V 2 bases short and J 0 bases short, with 4 bases between. Per the germline V gene, CDR1 is SEHNR and CDR2 is FQNEAQ (reference sequence). CDR3 DNA: TGTGCCAGCAGCTTAACAGCAACTAATGAAAAACTGTTTTTT. Translated, it gives CASSLTATNEKLFF.

The rearrangement links TRBV6-1 to TRBJ2-7; D remains ambiguous. The CDR3 extends over 14 amino acids. Trimming pared 4 bases from V and 4 bases from J, leaving 14 bases between. Germline values: CDR1 MNHNS, CDR2 SASEGT. In nucleotides, the CDR3 is TGTGCCAGCAGTGGAATCGAGCCCCCATACGAGCAGTACTTC. Its translation is CASSGIEPPYEQYF.

V and J are TRBV19 and TRBJ2-1; TRBD1 is a possible D gene (6 bases). Germline CDR1 LNHDA, CDR2 SQIVND (reference sequence). The CDR3 is made up of 14 amino acids. Deletions cut 5 bases from V and 8 bases from J, with 16 bases between. CDR3 nucleotides: TGTGCCAGTAGTTTGCTCCGCAGGGGCGATGAGCAGTTCTTC. Its translation is CASSLLRRGDEQFF. Complete variable domain (other parts from reference TRBV19 and TRBJ2-1): DGGITQSPKYLFRKEGQNVTLSCEQNLNHDAMYWYRQDPGQGLRLIYYSQIVNDFQKGDIAEGYSVSREKKESFPLTVTSAQKNPTAFYLCASSLLRRGDEQFFGPGTRLTVL.

The chain is built from TRBV28 and TRBJ2-7, with TRBD2 matching 9 bases. Per germline, CDR1 MDHEN and CDR2 SYDVKM. Losses at the gene ends were 3 bases for V and 3 bases for J; bases not matched to a gene: 0. The CDR3 spans 13 residues. The CDR3 loop is CASSLTSGYEQYF. CDR3 coding DNA: TGTGCCAGCAGTTTGACTAGCGGCTACGAGCAGTACTTC.

V and J are TRBV23-1 and TRBJ1-1; no clear D gene. TRBV23-1 is given ORF status, its function remaining uncertain. The CDR3 consists of 14 residues. Trimming took 0 bases from V and 4 from J, leaving 9 bases between them. The CDR3 region is CASSQSGNPTEAFF. The CDR3 bases are TGCGCCAGCAGTCAATCAGGGAATCCCACTGAAGCTTTCTTT.

The chain uses TRBV4-2 and TRBJ2-1, with 8 bases aligning to TRBD2. CDR3 length: 19 residues. CDR1 is LGHNA, CDR2 YNFKEQ, per germline. V shed 1 base and J 6 bases; nucleotides not matched to a gene: 17. CDR3 coding DNA: TGTGCCAGCAGCCAAGTAGCGCGGAGCGGGAGTTTTGGTTCCAATGAGCAGTTCTTC. It is translated as CASSQVARSGSFGSNEQFF.

The chain employs TRBV5-1 and TRBJ2-5; 9 nucleotides align to TRBD2. Germline V gene data show CDR1 as SGHRS and CDR2 as YFSETQ. The CDR3 is 15 amino acids. The junction had 8 bases not matched to a gene; V was cut back by 4 bases and J by 4 bases. The CDR3 spells CASSGRGGARETQYF. As DNA, the CDR3 is TGCGCCAGCAGCGGACGCGGGGGGGCGAGAGAGACCCAGTACTTC. The variable domain in full, with the rest retrieved from reference TRBV5-1 and TRBJ2-5, is KAGVTQTPRYLIKTRGQQVTLSCSPISGHRSVSWYQQTPGQGLQFLFEYFSETQRNKGNFPGRFSGRQFSNSRSEMNVSTLELGDSALYLCASSGRGGARETQYFGPGTRLLVL.

The gene calls are TRBV7-8 and TRBJ1-1; D ambiguous. The germline CDR1 and CDR2 sequences are SGHVS and FQNEAQ. The length of the CDR3 is 14 residues. Trimming took 1 base from V and 8 from J, leaving 14 bases between them. The CDR3 region is CASSLVLAAVEAFF. As DNA, the CDR3 is TGTGCCAGCAGCTTAGTATTGGCGGCTGTCGAAGCTTTCTTT.

J is TRBJ2-7 and V is TRBV27; 7 bases match TRBD1. V lost 2 bases and J lost 6; bases outside the gene matches: 13. This CDR3 is built from 16 residues. Germline CDR1 is MNHEY and CDR2 is SMNVEV (reference sequence). The CDR3 here is CASSLLSTGKGSEQYF. The CDR3 coding sequence is TGTGCCAGCAGTTTACTGTCGACAGGGAAGGGGAGCGAGCAGTACTTC.

The chain has TRBV7-3 and TRBJ1-1, with D maybe TRBD1 (5 bases). The CDR3 covers 16 residues. Trimming shortened V by 6 bases and J by 1 base, and 18 bases separated the two germline ends. Per germline, CDR1 SGHTA and CDR2 FQGTGA. CDR3 protein: CASSPVAAQGNTEAFF. In DNA form, the CDR3 reads TGTGCCAGCAGTCCTGTCGCCGCTCAGGGGAACACTGAAGCTTTCTTT.

The rearrangement joins TRBV7-3 to TRBJ2-7; TRBD2 agrees at 8 bases. This CDR3 is 17 amino acids long. Germline-derived CDR1 and CDR2 are SGHTA and FQGTGA. V gave up 0 bases and J gave up 2 bases; unmatched junction bases: 9. As DNA, the CDR3 is TGTGCCAGCAGCTTAACCGGGCCCACTAGCGGCGCCTACGAGCAGTACTTC. It encodes CASSLTGPTSGAYEQYF.

J is TRBJ2-3 and V is TRBV11-2; D unresolved. V lost 1 base to trimming and J lost 2 bases, with 13 bases between them. The CDR3 runs to 16 residues. CDR1 SGHAT and CDR2 FQNNGV come from the germline V gene. CDR3 bases: TGTGCCAGCAGCTTAGTGTTACTACGACTCACAGATACGCAGTATTTT. This codes for CASSLVLLRLTDTQYF.

The chain employs TRBV7-9 and TRBJ1-6; 7 bases are a match to TRBD1. Germline CDR1 SEHNR, CDR2 FQNEAQ (reference sequence). V dropped 5 bases and J dropped 9; count of bases not matched to a gene: 10. The CDR3 loop spans 15 amino acids. The CDR3 protein is CASSHDRVRASPLHF. CDR3 coding DNA: TGTGCCAGCAGCCACGACAGGGTCCGGGCTTCACCCCTCCACTTT.

This chain uses TRBV4-3 with TRBJ2-7, with D possibly TRBD2 on 6 matching bases. This CDR3 region has 13 residues. Germline CDR1 reads LGHNA; CDR2 reads YSLEER. V lost 0 bases and J lost 5, with 8 bases in between. For the CDR3, the DNA is TGCGCCAGCAGCCAAGATCGCGGGGACGAGCAGTACTTC. This encodes CASSQDRGDEQYF.

The gene calls are TRBV11-2 and TRBJ1-1; D gene unclear. Germline V gene sequence: CDR1 SGHAT, CDR2 FQNNGV. This CDR3 is 15 amino acids long. The V end was cut by 3 bases, the J end by 1 base, with 12 bases between. The CDR3 DNA follows: TGTGCCAGCAGCTTTTCGGTTGTGGGGAACACTGAAGCTTTCTTT. Translating it yields CASSFSVVGNTEAFF.

The rearrangement joins TRBV5-8 to TRBJ2-7; D is possibly TRBD2 (5 bases). The V end was cut by 0 bases, the J end by 2 bases, with 12 bases between. The CDR3 consists of 15 residues. Germline-derived CDR1 and CDR2 are SGHTS and YDEGEE. CDR3 in amino acids: CASSLVGLYTYEQYF. The DNA for the CDR3 is TGTGCCAGCAGCTTGGTTGGACTTTACACCTACGAGCAGTACTTC.

The table lists this clone with many counts. The genes are TRBV7-3 and TRBJ1-2; TRBD1 matches at 7 bases. The V gene end was trimmed by 2 bases and the J gene end by 8 bases; junction bases not matched to a gene: 14. Germline CDR1 reads SGHTA; CDR2 reads FQGTGA. The CDR3 contains 16 residues. CDR3 DNA sequence: TGTGCCAGCAGCTTATCCGCGGCCGAGGGGGCTTTCGGCTACACCTTC. This sequence encodes CASSLSAAEGAFGYTF.

V and J are TRBV5-1 and TRBJ2-2; either TRBD1 or TRBD2 may fit D (5 bases each). Per germline, CDR1 SGHRS and CDR2 YFSETQ. The CDR3 has 16 residues. V was clipped by 0 bases and J by 8 bases, with 17 bases between them. As DNA, the CDR3 is TGCGCCAGCAGCTTGGCCGCCCCCCAGGGAGTAGGGGAGCTGTTTTTT. Residues: CASSLAAPQGVGELFF.

This chain joins TRBV6-4 and TRBJ2-2; D possibly corresponds to TRBD1 (6 bases). V was pared by 10 bases and J by 4 bases, with 19 bases between. Germline-derived CDR1 and CDR2 are MRHNA and SNTAGT. The CDR3 contains 15 residues. The chain's CDR3 is CATSKWGPTTGELFF. In DNA form, the CDR3 reads TGTGCCACCAGCAAGTGGGGGCCGACCACCGGGGAGCTGTTTTTT.

This clone was seen once. The chain joins TRBV7-6 to TRBJ2-3, with 7 bases that match TRBD1. Looked up from germline, CDR1 is SGHVS and CDR2 is FNYEAQ. Losses at the gene ends were 5 bases for V and 3 bases for J; bases not matched to a gene: 11. The CDR3 has 16 amino acids. CDR3 bases: TGTGCCAGCAGCACCCGGACAGGCGAGGGAACAGATACGCAGTATTTT. This gives the protein CASSTRTGEGTDTQYF.

The gene calls are TRBV5-8 and TRBJ2-2; unclear D gene. Trimming removed 4 bases at V and 6 bases at J, with 10 bases between. This CDR3 is 13 amino acids long. Germline loops: CDR1 SGHTS, CDR2 YDEGEE. This CDR3 is CASSPPVAGELFF. The CDR3 coding sequence is TGTGCCAGCAGCCCGCCCGTGGCCGGGGAGCTGTTTTTT.

The V call is TRBV18, the J call TRBJ2-4, with a weak D call TRBD2 (6 bases). The V gene lost 3 bases and the J gene lost 5 bases, with 14 bases spanning the gap. This CDR3 comprises 15 residues. Germline V gives CDR1 KGHSH, CDR2 LQKENI. In DNA form, the CDR3 reads TGTGCCAGCTCACCCCGCGGAGGGGAAGAAAACATTCAGTACTTC. This gives the protein CASSPRGGEENIQYF.

This chain joins TRBV29-1 and TRBJ2-7; D is perhaps TRBD1 or TRBD2 (6 bases each). The CDR3 extends over 15 amino acids. Germline V gives CDR1 SQVTM, CDR2 ANQGSEA. The V end lost 3 bases, the J end lost 5 bases, and 20 bases lay between the germline ends. The CDR3 spells CSVEGTGRWGDEQYF. In DNA form, the CDR3 reads TGCAGCGTTGAGGGAACAGGGAGATGGGGGGACGAGCAGTACTTC.

CDR3 sequence (DNA): TGTGCCACCAGCAGGACAGGGTACACCGGGGAGCTGTTTTTT. Translated: CATSRTGYTGELFF. J is TRBJ2-2 and V is TRBV15; 7 bases match TRBD1. V lost 3 bases and J lost 3; bases outside the gene matches: 1. CDR1 is LNHNV and CDR2 is YYDKDF in the germline V gene (reference sequence). The CDR3 is 14 residues long.

This chain joins TRBV4-2 and TRBJ1-3; D is undetermined. The CDR3 totals 15 residues. V dropped 1 base and J dropped 0 bases, with 7 bases sitting between them. The V gene's germline CDR1 is LGHNA and CDR2 YNFKEQ. CDR3: CASSQVLSSGNTIYF. In DNA, the CDR3 is TGTGCCAGCAGCCAAGTGCTAAGCTCTGGAAACACCATATATTTT.

The V and J genes are TRBV9 and TRBJ2-1; D remains ambiguous. The CDR3 spans 13 residues. V was cut by 4 bases and J by 4 bases, with 9 bases left in between. Germline loops: CDR1 SGDLS, CDR2 YYNGEE. Here the CDR3 DNA reads TGTGCCAGCAGCTCCGACATATACAATGAGCAGTTCTTC. The encoded protein is CASSSDIYNEQFF.

The rearrangement joins TRBV6-1 to TRBJ2-7, with D maybe TRBD2 (6 bases). With 4 bases removed from V and 7 bases from J, the gap between germline ends came to 11 bases. This CDR3 is built from 12 residues. Germline V gene lookup returns CDR1 MNHNS and CDR2 SASEGT. CDR3: CASSAVGREQYF. CDR3 coding DNA: TGTGCCAGCAGTGCCGTGGGGAGGGAGCAGTACTTC.